These 14 T cell receptor beta chains originate from one sample sequenced in a study of blood T cells in healthy people across ages. Together with a sample-barcoded 5' primer, a J-beta primer mix was included in a second PCR lasting about 7 to 12 cycles. TCRdb used MiXCR to reprocess the 5' RACE reads, holding one entry per CDR3 protein. The sample lists some 1,000,000 distinct CDR3 sequences, roughly 24% seen once, with approximately 0.79% in the top ten. These data are also associated with another study on T cells of mothers and their children.

Sequencing was done on a sample of blood. These receptors all stem from a girl aged 2 to 9 in good health.

DNA for the CDR3: TGCGCCAGCAGCCCCGGACAGGGGGCCTCCCTCCACTTT. This gives the protein CASSPGQGASLHF. The chain links TRBV4-3 to TRBJ1-6; 11 positions agree with TRBD1. V gave up 4 bases and J gave up 14 bases; unmatched junction bases: 4. Per the germline V gene, CDR1 is LGHNA and CDR2 is YSLEER. The CDR3 consists of 13 residues.

The chain links TRBV20-1 to TRBJ2-1; tentative D call: TRBD1 (6 bases). The germline gives CDR1 DFQATT, CDR2 SNEGSKA (reference sequence). V lost 3 bases to trimming and J lost 9 bases, with 9 bases between them. The CDR3 is 11 residues long. Here the CDR3 reads CSASPRGEQFF. The CDR3, as DNA: TGCAGTGCTAGTCCCAGGGGTGAGCAGTTCTTC.

The chain combines TRBV24-1 with TRBJ2-6; the match to TRBD1 covers 10 bases. The CDR3 runs 17 residues. Germline V lookup: CDR1 KGHDR, CDR2 SFDVKD. Trimming cost V 9 bases and J 0 bases; bases outside gene matches: 7. The CDR3 region is CATGRQGASSGANVLTF. The CDR3 nucleotides are TGTGCCACCGGGAGACAGGGGGCAAGCTCTGGGGCCAACGTCCTGACTTTC.

Note on this clonotype: Germline is not matched at one junction end, which may reflect a read error. The genes are TRBV7-9 and TRBJ2-5; D perhaps matches TRBD1 (5 bases). The J call may be mistaken, given a closer DNA end match to TRBJ2-1. CDR1 is SEHNR, CDR2 FQNEAQ, per germline (reference sequence). This CDR3 has 12 amino acids. The CDR3 is CAGSSTVNEQFF. CDR3 DNA sequence: TGTGCCGGCAGCTCGACAGTCAATGAGCAGTTCTTC.

V is TRBV28 and J is TRBJ2-5; D unresolved. The end of the DNA fits TRBJ2-1 better, so the J call may be wrong. The germline CDR1 and CDR2 sequences are MDHEN and SYDVKM. The CDR3 consists of 15 residues. The DNA for the CDR3 is TGTGCCAGCAGCCCTCGGTCTAGGTCCTACAATGAGCAGTTCTTC. This sequence encodes CASSPRSRSYNEQFF.

This clonotype showed up just a few times. The chain links TRBV5-1 to TRBJ2-5; D remains ambiguous. TRBJ2-7 explains the end of the DNA better; the J call may be wrong. The CDR3 totals 15 residues. Germline V lookup: CDR1 SGHRS, CDR2 YFSETQ. CDR3 bases: TGCGCCAGCAGCGTACAAGGAGTGGGCTCCTACGAGCAGTACTTC. Translated: CASSVQGVGSYEQYF.

The rearrangement joins TRBV2 to TRBJ2-1, with TRBD2 identical over 11 bases. Germline trimming cut 7 bases from V and 7 bases from J; bases unmatched to any gene: 9. Germline CDR1 reads SNHLY; CDR2 reads FYNNEI. This CDR3 is 15 amino acids long. CDR3 in amino acids: CASISGGASRNEQFF. DNA of the CDR3: TGTGCCAGCATTAGCGGGGGGGCCTCTCGGAATGAGCAGTTCTTC.

The chain recombines TRBV20-1 with TRBJ2-3; 8 bases agree with TRBD1. With V trimmed by 6 bases and J by 2 bases, 10 bases remained unmatched. CDR3 size: 15 residues. Germline assignment: CDR1 DFQATT and CDR2 SNEGSKA (reference sequence). CDR3 nucleotide sequence: TGCAGTGCCCGGGACAGGCGATCCTTCACAGATACGCAGTATTTT. As protein: CSARDRRSFTDTQYF.

V is TRBV7-3 and J is TRBJ1-2, with 9 nucleotides matching TRBD1. CDR1 and CDR2 from the germline V gene are SGHTA and FQGTGA. CDR3 size: 14 residues. V lost 3 bases, J lost 8 bases, and 7 bases stayed unmatched. The CDR3 loop reads CASSLGQGYGGYTF. Written as DNA, the CDR3 is TGTGCCAGCAGCTTGGGACAGGGCTATGGGGGCTACACCTTC.

The chain recombines TRBV7-2 with TRBJ1-1; D is ambiguous. Trimming took 1 base from V and 0 from J, leaving 9 bases between them. The CDR3 covers 15 residues. CDR1 and CDR2 (germline): SGHTA, FQGNSA. The CDR3 here is CASSLDFALNTEAFF. For the CDR3, the DNA is TGTGCCAGCAGCTTAGATTTCGCGTTGAACACTGAAGCTTTCTTT.

This chain links TRBV7-9 with TRBJ1-1; D gene unclear. The length of the CDR3 is 13 residues. The germline gives CDR1 SEHNR, CDR2 FQNEAQ (reference sequence). V was shortened by 5 bases and J by 0 bases, with 7 bases between the two germline ends. The CDR3 reads CASSAPLNTEAFF. Here the CDR3 DNA reads TGTGCCAGCAGCGCCCCTTTGAACACTGAAGCTTTCTTT.

Only a few counts were recorded for this clonotype. V is TRBV4-1 and J is TRBJ2-5, with D perhaps matching TRBD2 (6 bases). CDR1 is MGHRA and CDR2 is YSYEKL in the germline V gene. V was trimmed by 3 bases and J by 3 bases, leaving 14 bases between them. CDR3 length: 15 residues. The CDR3 protein is CASSHGVGGKETQYF. The CDR3 DNA sequence: TGCGCCAGCAGCCATGGGGTAGGAGGGAAAGAGACCCAGTACTTC.

This clonotype was found a few times. V gene TRBV4-1 combines with J gene TRBJ2-5; unclear D gene. There are 14 residues in the CDR3. The germline gives CDR1 MGHRA, CDR2 YSYEKL. The ends were cut back, 0 bases at V and 2 bases at J, with 7 bases in the middle. In DNA form, the CDR3 reads TGCGCCAGCAGCCAAGAGCAGAATCAAGAGACCCAGTACTTC. Protein sequence: CASSQEQNQETQYF.

The genes are TRBV15 and TRBJ1-5; no firm D call. This CDR3 spans 15 amino acids. V was shortened by 6 bases and J by 4 bases, with 16 bases between the two germline ends. Germline-derived CDR1 and CDR2 are LNHNV and YYDKDF (reference sequence). The CDR3 protein is CATSGRAGDNQPQHF. The CDR3 DNA reads as TGTGCCACCAGTGGGAGGGCAGGCGATAATCAGCCCCAGCATTTT.